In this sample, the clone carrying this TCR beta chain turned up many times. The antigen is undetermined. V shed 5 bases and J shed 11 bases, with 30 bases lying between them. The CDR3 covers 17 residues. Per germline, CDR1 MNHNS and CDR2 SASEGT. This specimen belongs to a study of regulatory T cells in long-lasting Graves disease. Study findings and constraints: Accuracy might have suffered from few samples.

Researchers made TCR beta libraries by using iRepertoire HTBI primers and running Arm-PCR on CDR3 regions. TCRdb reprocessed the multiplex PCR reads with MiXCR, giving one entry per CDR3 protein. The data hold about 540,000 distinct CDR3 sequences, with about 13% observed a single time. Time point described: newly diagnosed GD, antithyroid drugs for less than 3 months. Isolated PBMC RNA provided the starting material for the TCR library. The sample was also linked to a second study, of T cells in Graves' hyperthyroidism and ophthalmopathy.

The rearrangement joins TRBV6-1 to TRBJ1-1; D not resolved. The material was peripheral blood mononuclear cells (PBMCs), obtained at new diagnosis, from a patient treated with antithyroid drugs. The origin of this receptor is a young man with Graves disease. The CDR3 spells CASSNLGRSHRAIGAFF. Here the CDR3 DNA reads TGTGCCAGCAGTAACCTAGGGAGAAGCCACCGCGCGATAGGGGCTTTCTTT.